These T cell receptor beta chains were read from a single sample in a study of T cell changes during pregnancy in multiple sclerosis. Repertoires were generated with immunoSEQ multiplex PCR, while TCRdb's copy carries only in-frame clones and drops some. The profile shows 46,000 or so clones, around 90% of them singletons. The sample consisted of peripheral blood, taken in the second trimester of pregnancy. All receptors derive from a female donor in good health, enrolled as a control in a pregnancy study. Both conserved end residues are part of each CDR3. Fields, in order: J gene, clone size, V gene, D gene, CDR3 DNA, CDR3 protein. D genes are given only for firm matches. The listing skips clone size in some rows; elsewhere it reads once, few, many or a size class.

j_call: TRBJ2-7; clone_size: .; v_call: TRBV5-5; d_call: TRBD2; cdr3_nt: TGTGCCAGCAGCTTGGAGCGGGACGGTATCTCCTGGCAGTACTTC; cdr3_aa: CASSLERDGISWQYF
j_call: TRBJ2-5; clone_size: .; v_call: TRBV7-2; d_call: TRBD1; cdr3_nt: TGTGCCAGCAGCGCCGGGACAGGGATAGGCCAAGAGACCCAGTACTTC; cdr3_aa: CASSAGTGIGQETQYF
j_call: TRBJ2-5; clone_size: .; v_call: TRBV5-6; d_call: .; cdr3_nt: TGTGCCAGCAGCCCACCCCCGGGAGCTACTCAAGAGACCCAGTACTTC; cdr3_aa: CASSPPPGATQETQYF
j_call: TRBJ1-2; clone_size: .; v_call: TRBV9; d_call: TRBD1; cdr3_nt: TGTGCCAGCAGCGTAGGGACAGGAAACTATGGCTACACCTTC; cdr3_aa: CASSVGTGNYGYTF
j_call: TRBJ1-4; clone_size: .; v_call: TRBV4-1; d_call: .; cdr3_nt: TGCGCCAGCAGCCAGACCACCAGGGATACTAATGAAAAACTGTTTTTT; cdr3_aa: CASSQTTRDTNEKLFF
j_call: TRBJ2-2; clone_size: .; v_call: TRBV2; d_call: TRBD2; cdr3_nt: TGTGCCAGCAGACTCATAGCGGGGGTGGCCGGGGAGCTGTTTTTT; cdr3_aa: CASRLIAGVAGELFF
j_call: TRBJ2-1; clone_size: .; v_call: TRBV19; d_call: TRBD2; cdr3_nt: TGTGCCAGTACCTTTAGCCAGGGACTAGCGGGAGCTAATGAGCAGTTCTTC; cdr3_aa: CASTFSQGLAGANEQFF
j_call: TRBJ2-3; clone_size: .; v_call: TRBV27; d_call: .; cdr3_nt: TGTGCCAGCCGGGACTCCCCAGATACGCAGTATTTT; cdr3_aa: CASRDSPDTQYF
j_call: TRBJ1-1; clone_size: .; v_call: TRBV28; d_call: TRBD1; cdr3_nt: TGTGCCAGCAGAGGCTCACAGGGGTCGCCAAATGAAGCTTTCTTT; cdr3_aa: CASRGSQGSPNEAFF
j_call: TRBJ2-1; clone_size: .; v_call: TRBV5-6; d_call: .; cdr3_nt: TGTGCCAGCAGCGCGGAGCAGCTGATCGAGTTCTTC; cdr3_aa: CASSAEQLIEFF
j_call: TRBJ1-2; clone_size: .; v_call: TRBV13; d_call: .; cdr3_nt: TGTGCCAGCACCTCCGCCGGACACTTCTATGGCTACACCTTC; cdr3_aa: CASTSAGHFYGYTF
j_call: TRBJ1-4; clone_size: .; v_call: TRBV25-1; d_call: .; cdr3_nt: TGTGCCAGCAGTGGAGGCGAATTTCCAGGGAAACTGTTTTTT; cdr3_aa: CASSGGEFPGKLFF
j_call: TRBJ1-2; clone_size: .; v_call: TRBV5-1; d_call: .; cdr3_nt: TGCGCCAGCAGCTTGGCCAAGGGGCCTAACTATGGCTACACCTTC; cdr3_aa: CASSLAKGPNYGYTF
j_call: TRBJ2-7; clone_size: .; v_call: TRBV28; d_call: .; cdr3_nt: TGTGCCAGCAGTTTAGGGCCTACCTACGAGCAGTACTTC; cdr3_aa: CASSLGPTYEQYF
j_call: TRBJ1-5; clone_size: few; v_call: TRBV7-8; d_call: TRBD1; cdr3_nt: TGTGCCAGCAGCGTTGACAGGGGGGACAATCAGCCCCAGCATTTT; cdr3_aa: CASSVDRGDNQPQHF
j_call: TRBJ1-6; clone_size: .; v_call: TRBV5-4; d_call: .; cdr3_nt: TGTGCCAGCAGCTTGGCGGGTGGTCCCTATAATTCACCCCTCCACTTT; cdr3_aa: CASSLAGGPYNSPLHF
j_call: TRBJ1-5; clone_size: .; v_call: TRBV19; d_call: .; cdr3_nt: TGTGCCAGTAGTATAGATGGAGCAGGGCGATCTCAGCCCCAGCATTTT; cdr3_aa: CASSIDGAGRSQPQHF
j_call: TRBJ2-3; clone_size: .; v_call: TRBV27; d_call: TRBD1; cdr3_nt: TGTGCCAGCAGTTTCTCGGGGCGGGACAGGTGGGGAGATACGCAGTATTTT; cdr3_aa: CASSFSGRDRWGDTQYF
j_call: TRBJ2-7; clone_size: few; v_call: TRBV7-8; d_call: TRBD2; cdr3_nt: TGTGCCAGCTTCGGGGCGGGAGCCTACGAGCAGTACTTC; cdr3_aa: CASFGAGAYEQYF
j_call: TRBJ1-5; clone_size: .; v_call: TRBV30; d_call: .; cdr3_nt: TGTGCCTGGCAGGGGACAAATTACAATCAGCCCCAGCATTTT; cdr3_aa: CAWQGTNYNQPQHF
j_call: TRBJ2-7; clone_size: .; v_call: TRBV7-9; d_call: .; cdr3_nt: TGTGCCAGCAGCTCCCGGGGGGCACCCTACGAGCAGTACTTC; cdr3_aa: CASSSRGAPYEQYF
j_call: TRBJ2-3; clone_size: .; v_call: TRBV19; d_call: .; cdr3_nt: TGTGCCAGTAGTATTGGGCAGGGGCGCACAGATACGCAGTATTTT; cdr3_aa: CASSIGQGRTDTQYF
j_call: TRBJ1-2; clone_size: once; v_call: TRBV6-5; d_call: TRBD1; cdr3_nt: TGTGCCAGCAGCGGACAGGGGCGAAATGGCTACACCTTC; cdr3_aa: CASSGQGRNGYTF
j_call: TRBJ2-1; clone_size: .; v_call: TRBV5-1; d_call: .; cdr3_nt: TGCGCCAGCAGCTTGAGTCGGTCCCCCTCCTACAATGAGCAGTTCTTC; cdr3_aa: CASSLSRSPSYNEQFF
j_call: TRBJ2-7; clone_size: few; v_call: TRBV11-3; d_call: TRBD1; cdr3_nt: TGTGCCAGCAGCGACAGGGTCTCGTACGAGCAGTACTTC; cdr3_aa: CASSDRVSYEQYF
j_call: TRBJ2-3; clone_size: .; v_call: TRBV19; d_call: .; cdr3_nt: TGTGCCAGTAGTATTAACTTTCCAGATACGCAGTATTTT; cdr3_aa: CASSINFPDTQYF
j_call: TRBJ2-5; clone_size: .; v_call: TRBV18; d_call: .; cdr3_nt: TGTGCCAGCTCCCCGGTGACCAGGGGTTGGGACCAAGAGACCCAGTACTTC; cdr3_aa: CASSPVTRGWDQETQYF
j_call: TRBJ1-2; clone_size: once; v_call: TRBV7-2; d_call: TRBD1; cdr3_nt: TGTGCCAGCAGCCCTGACAGGGCCAGTGGCTACACCTTC; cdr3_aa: CASSPDRASGYTF
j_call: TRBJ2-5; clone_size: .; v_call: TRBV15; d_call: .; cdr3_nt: TGTGCCACCAGCGGGGCTTCCCGGGAGTGGGAGACCCAGTACTTC; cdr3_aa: CATSGASREWETQYF
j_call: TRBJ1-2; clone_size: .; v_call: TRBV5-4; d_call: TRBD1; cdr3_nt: TGTGCCAGCAGCACAGGACAGGGAGAGGGCTATGGCTACACCTTC; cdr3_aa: CASSTGQGEGYGYTF
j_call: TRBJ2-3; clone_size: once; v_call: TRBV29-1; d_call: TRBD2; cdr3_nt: TGCAGCGTTAAAAAGGGATTAGCGGGGGAGTCGGATACGCAGTATTTT; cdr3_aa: CSVKKGLAGESDTQYF
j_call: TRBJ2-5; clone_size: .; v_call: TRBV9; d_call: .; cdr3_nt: TGTGCCAGCAGCGTAGTAACGGGAGAGACCCAGTACTTC; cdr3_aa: CASSVVTGETQYF
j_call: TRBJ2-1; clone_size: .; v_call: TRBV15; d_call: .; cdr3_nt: TGTGCCACCAGCAGAGATCAGACGGAGGGCCCCTACAATGAGCAGTTCTTC; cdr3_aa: CATSRDQTEGPYNEQFF
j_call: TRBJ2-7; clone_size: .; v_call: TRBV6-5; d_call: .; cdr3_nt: TGTGCCAGCAGTTTCCTGAGCTCCTACGAGCAGTACTTC; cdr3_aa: CASSFLSSYEQYF
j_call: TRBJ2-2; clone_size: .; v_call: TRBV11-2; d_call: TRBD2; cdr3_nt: TGTGCCAGCACCTCAGGGGCGCTAGCGGGGAACACCGGGGAGCTGTTTTTT; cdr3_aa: CASTSGALAGNTGELFF
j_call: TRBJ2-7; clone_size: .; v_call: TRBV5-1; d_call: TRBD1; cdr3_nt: TGCGCCAGCAGCCTGACAGGGGGTTTCACCTACGAGCAGTACTTC; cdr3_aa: CASSLTGGFTYEQYF
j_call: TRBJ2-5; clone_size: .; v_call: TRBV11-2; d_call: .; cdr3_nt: TGTGCCAGCAGCCGCAGAGCGGACGTGTACCAAGAGACCCAGTACTTC; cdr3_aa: CASSRRADVYQETQYF
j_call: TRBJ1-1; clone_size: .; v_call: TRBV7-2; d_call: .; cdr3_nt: TGTGCCAGCAGCTTAGGAGCAGGGGTAATTTTAGGGAACACTGAAGCTTTCTTT; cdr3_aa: CASSLGAGVILGNTEAFF
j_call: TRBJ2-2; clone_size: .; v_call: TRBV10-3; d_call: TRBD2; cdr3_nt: TGTGCCAGCGGACTAGACCGGGCCGGGGAGCTGTTTTTT; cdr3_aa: CASGLDRAGELFF
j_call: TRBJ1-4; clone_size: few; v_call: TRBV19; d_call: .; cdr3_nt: TGTGCCAGTAGCAGCGAGGGGGCAACTAATGAAAAACTGTTTTTT; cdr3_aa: CASSSEGATNEKLFF
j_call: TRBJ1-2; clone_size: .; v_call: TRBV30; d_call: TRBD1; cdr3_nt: TGTGCCTGGAGTCCTCCGGGACAGAACTATGGCTACACCTTC; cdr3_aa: CAWSPPGQNYGYTF
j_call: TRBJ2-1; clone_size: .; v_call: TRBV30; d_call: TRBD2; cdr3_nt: TGTGCCTGGAGCGGACTAGCGGGGGCAAATGAGCAGTTCTTC; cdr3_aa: CAWSGLAGANEQFF
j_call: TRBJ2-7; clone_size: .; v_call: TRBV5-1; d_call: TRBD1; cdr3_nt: TGCGCCAGCAGCCCACGGACGGACAGGGGGGCCGAGCAGTACTTC; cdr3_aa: CASSPRTDRGAEQYF
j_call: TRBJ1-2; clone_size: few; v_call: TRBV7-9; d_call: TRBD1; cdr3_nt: TGTGCCAGCAGCGTTACAGGGGGCGCGGGGTATGGCTACACCTTC; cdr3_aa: CASSVTGGAGYGYTF
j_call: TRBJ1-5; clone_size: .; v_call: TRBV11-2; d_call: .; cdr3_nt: TGTGCCAGCAGCTTAGATGGGCAGGGAGGGTACCAGCCCCAGCATTTT; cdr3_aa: CASSLDGQGGYQPQHF
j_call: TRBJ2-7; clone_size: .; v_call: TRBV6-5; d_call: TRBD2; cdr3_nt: TGTGCCAGCAGTTACGCGGGGGGAGCCTACGAGCAGTACTTC; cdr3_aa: CASSYAGGAYEQYF
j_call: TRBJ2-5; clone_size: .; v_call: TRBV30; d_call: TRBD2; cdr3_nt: TGTGCCTGGAGAAACCTGATAGGGACTAGCGATAGTGGGTACCAAGAGACCCAGTACTTC; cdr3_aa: CAWRNLIGTSDSGYQETQYF
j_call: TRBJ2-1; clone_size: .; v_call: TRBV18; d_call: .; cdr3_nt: TGTGCCAGCTCAGACACCCGGAATGAGCAGTTCTTC; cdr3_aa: CASSDTRNEQFF
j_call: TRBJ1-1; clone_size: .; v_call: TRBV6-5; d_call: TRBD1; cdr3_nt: TGTGCCAGCAGTCGCCCCCCAGGGGGTACTGAAGCTTTCTTT; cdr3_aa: CASSRPPGGTEAFF
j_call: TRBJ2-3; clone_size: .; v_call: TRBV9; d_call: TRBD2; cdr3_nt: TGTGCCAGCAGCATTAGCGGGGGGGCCGGGGATACGCAGTATTTT; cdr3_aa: CASSISGGAGDTQYF
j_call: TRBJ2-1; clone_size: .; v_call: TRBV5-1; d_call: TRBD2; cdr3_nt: TGCGCCAGCAGCCCAAACGCGGCGGGGGGTAATGAGCAGTTCTTC; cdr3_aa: CASSPNAAGGNEQFF
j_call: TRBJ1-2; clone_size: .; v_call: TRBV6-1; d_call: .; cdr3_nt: TGTGCCATCCGGATTGACATCTATGGCTACACCTTC; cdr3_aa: CAIRIDIYGYTF
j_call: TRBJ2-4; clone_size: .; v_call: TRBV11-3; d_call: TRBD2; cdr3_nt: TGTGCCAGCAGCCCAACTAGCGGGGGGGGCGTAAACATTCAGTACTTC; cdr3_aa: CASSPTSGGGVNIQYF
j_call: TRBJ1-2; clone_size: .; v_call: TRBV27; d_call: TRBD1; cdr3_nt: TGTGCCAGCAGTTCCGGACAGGGTCTATATGGCTACACCTTC; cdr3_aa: CASSSGQGLYGYTF